This passage covers 2 T cell receptor beta chains from one sample sequenced in a study of T-cell memory formation after mild COVID-19. TCRdb passed the 5' RACE reads through MiXCR, listing each CDR3 protein once. Of 400,000 to 500,000 distinct CDR3 sequences detected, roughly 20% appear once; the ten largest clones hold 7.5% to 9.5%. Sequencing was done on a sample of PBMCs or a T cell subset sorted from them (not recorded which). These receptors originate from an adult woman who had mild COVID-19 (a few samples of this study predate the infection). Cell type and time point are not known.

The chain couples TRBV9 to TRBJ2-2; either TRBD1 or TRBD2 may supply D (5 bases each). V lost 1 base and J lost 4, with 11 bases in between. Germline V gene sequence: CDR1 SGDLS, CDR2 YYNGEE. This CDR3 contains 15 residues. The CDR3 coding sequence is TGTGCCAGCAGCGTAATGGGGGACCCCACCGGGGAGCTGTTTTTT. It translates to CASSVMGDPTGELFF.

The chain links TRBV9 to TRBJ1-2; tentative D call: TRBD1 (6 bases). V lost 0 bases and J lost 4, with 16 bases in between. Germline V gene lookup returns CDR1 SGDLS and CDR2 YYNGEE. The CDR3 has 16 amino acids. The CDR3 sequence is CASSVGSRGDGYGYTF. The CDR3 DNA reads as TGTGCCAGCAGCGTAGGTAGCAGGGGCGATGGCTATGGCTACACCTTC. The entire variable domain, with the rest obtained from reference TRBV9 and TRBJ1-2, is as follows: DSGVTQTPKHLITATGQRVTLRCSPRSGDLSVYWYQQSLDQGLQFLIQYYNGEERAKGNILERFSAQQFPDLHSELNLSSLELGDSALYFCASSVGSRGDGYGYTFGSGTRLTVV.